This TCR beta chain was retrieved from a study of PD-1 blockade in classical Hodgkin lymphoma. The protocol was immunoSEQ multiplex PCR, while the TCRdb copy is restricted to in-frame clones and leaves out a portion. This table has approximately 100,000 clones, about 89% appearing once. Every patient had relapsed following autologous stem cell transplantation, and cohorts differed in brentuximab vedotin exposure. Material: peripheral blood mononuclear cells (PBMCs), obtained before the second cycle of nivolumab. The clonotype comes from a human donor with classical Hodgkin lymphoma.

The CDR3 DNA reads as TGTGCCAGCAGCCAGTTTACACTTCCCTCGGGAAAACTGTTTTTT. This sequence encodes CASSQFTLPSGKLFF. V gene TRBV14 combines with J gene TRBJ1-4, with unresolved D. V lost 3 bases and J 10 bases, leaving 18 bases between the germline ends. Germline CDR1 SGHDN, CDR2 FVKESK. The CDR3 is 15 residues long.